The 16 T cell receptor beta chains below all came from one sample that was sequenced in a study of cytomegalovirus exposure and HLA in healthy donors. Amplification used 60 Vbeta primers and 13 Jbeta primers. Method: immunoSEQ multiplex PCR; TCRdb's copy keeps in-frame clones and lacks some. The table lists under 200,000 clones, roughly 70% of them singletons, with around 5% in the top ten. Sequencing was performed on PBMCs. These receptor sequences come from a woman between 18 and 29 years old in good health and CMV-seropositive.

Turning to this clone: The sample has other DNA sequences that encode this CDR3 too. The chain carries TRBV4-3 and TRBJ1-5; TRBD1 matches 8 bases. This CDR3 has 15 residues. Germline CDR1 and CDR2: LGHNA and YSLEER. The J segment lost 2 bases and the V segment lost 1 base, leaving 1 base of the junction unmatched. The CDR3 DNA is TGCGCCAGCAGCCAAGTGACAGGGGGCAATCAGCCCCAGCATTTT. It codes for CASSQVTGGNQPQHF.

This clone showed up just once. The V call is TRBV28, the J call TRBJ2-5; possible D gene TRBD1, 5 bases. The CDR3 totals 13 residues. From germline, CDR1 is MDHEN and CDR2 SYDVKM. V was clipped by 3 bases and J by 4 bases, with 9 bases between them. The CDR3 nucleotides read TGTGCCAGCAGTTTTCCAGGGCGAGAGACCCAGTACTTC. Protein product: CASSFPGRETQYF.

The rearrangement joins TRBV18 to TRBJ1-1; D is perhaps TRBD1 (6 bases). CDR3 length: 14 residues. Trimming took off 5 bases at V and 8 bases at J, with 18 bases between the two ends. Germline V gene lookup returns CDR1 KGHSH and CDR2 LQKENI. The CDR3 DNA follows: TGTGCCAGCTCAGCGAGTTCCGGGACACTAGAAGCTTTCTTT. This encodes CASSASSGTLEAFF.

The J gene is TRBJ2-5, the V gene TRBV27; D might be TRBD1 (5 bases). In germline, CDR1 is MNHEY, CDR2 SMNVEV (reference sequence). The CDR3 covers 13 residues. The V end was cut by 5 bases, the J end by 5 bases, with 12 bases between. The CDR3: CASSQRGPETQYF. The CDR3 coding sequence is TGTGCCAGCAGTCAAAGGGGTCCGGAGACCCAGTACTTC.

The DNA for the CDR3 is TGTGCCAGCAGCTTATTCGGACAGGGAACCTACGAGCAGTACTTC. This translates into CASSLFGQGTYEQYF. The chain has TRBV7-2 and TRBJ2-5; 8 nucleotides align to TRBD1. Judging by the DNA end, TRBJ2-7 fits better; the J call may be wrong. The germline gives CDR1 SGHTA, CDR2 FQGNSA. There are 15 residues in the CDR3.

V usage is TRBV4-1 and J usage is TRBJ2-7; 7 bases fit TRBD2. CDR1 and CDR2 from the germline V gene are MGHRA and YSYEKL. This CDR3 is built from 16 residues. J gave up 4 bases and V 3 bases, and 12 bases lay outside the gene matches. The DNA for the CDR3 is TGCGCCAGCAGCCATGTTGCGGGAGTCGCCTTGTACGAGCAGTACTTC. Protein product: CASSHVAGVALYEQYF.

J is TRBJ2-1 and V is TRBV27; 8 nucleotides align to TRBD1. V was clipped by 5 bases and J by 10 bases; unmatched bases: 7. The CDR3 is 13 amino acids. Germline V gene lookup returns CDR1 MNHEY and CDR2 SMNVEV (reference sequence). This chain's CDR3 is CASSQQGAREQFF. DNA for the CDR3: TGTGCCAGCAGTCAGCAGGGGGCTCGGGAGCAGTTCTTC.

The table lists this clone with a few counts. V is TRBV5-1 and J is TRBJ1-4; TRBD1 might be the D (5 bases). V was clipped by 0 bases and J by 0 bases, with 12 bases between them. The CDR3 length is 17 residues. Per the germline V gene, CDR1 is SGHRS and CDR2 is YFSETQ. The CDR3 bases are TGCGCCAGCAGCTTGGTCCGGGGACTTACAACTAATGAAAAACTGTTTTTT. Encoded protein: CASSLVRGLTTNEKLFF. The full variable domain, its missing parts supplied by reference TRBV5-1 and TRBJ1-4, is KAGVTQTPRYLIKTRGQQVTLSCSPISGHRSVSWYQQTPGQGLQFLFEYFSETQRNKGNFPGRFSGRQFSNSRSEMNVSTLELGDSALYLCASSLVRGLTTNEKLFFGSGTQLSVL.

This chain connects TRBV30 to TRBJ1-4, with D possibly being TRBD1 (5 bases). CDR1 is GTSNPN, CDR2 SVGIG, per germline (reference sequence). The ends were cut back, 8 bases at V and 4 bases at J, with 11 bases in the middle. The CDR3 has 12 amino acids. CDR3 DNA sequence: TGTGCCCGCGGGGCGGATAATGAAAAACTGTTTTTT. It is translated as CARGADNEKLFF.

This clone appeared a few times. This chain joins TRBV7-9 and TRBJ2-7; D may be TRBD1 (5 bases). Trimming removed 5 bases from V and 5 bases from J, with 13 bases in between. Germline-derived CDR1 and CDR2 are SEHNR and FQNEAQ (reference sequence). The CDR3 totals 13 residues. CDR3 region: CASSIGAVHEQYF. For the CDR3, the DNA is TGTGCCAGCAGCATAGGGGCAGTTCACGAGCAGTACTTC.

There are a few counts of this clone. The chain couples TRBV4-2 to TRBJ1-5, with D unclear. The CDR3 is 15 residues long. Germline CDR1 is LGHNA and CDR2 is YNFKEQ. V lost 0 bases and J 1 base, leaving 7 bases between the germline ends. CDR3 amino acids: CASSQERLSNQPQHF. In nucleotides, the CDR3 is TGTGCCAGCAGCCAAGAAAGACTGAGCAATCAGCCCCAGCATTTT.

This chain connects TRBV28 to TRBJ1-4; 9 nucleotides line up with TRBD1. Germline V lookup: CDR1 MDHEN, CDR2 SYDVKM. The V and J ends lost 6 bases and 8 bases, in that order; junction bases with no gene match: 7. This CDR3 is built from 14 residues. Here the CDR3 reads CASSATGGAEKLFF. DNA of the CDR3: TGTGCCAGCAGCGCAACAGGGGGCGCGGAAAAACTGTTTTTT. Looking up the rest from reference TRBV28 and TRBJ1-4 gives the full variable domain: DVKVTQSSRYLVKRTGEKVFLECVQDMDHENMFWYRQDPGLGLRLIYFSYDVKMKEKGDIPEGYSVSREKKERFSLILESASTNQTSMYLCASSATGGAEKLFFGSGTQLSVL.

With respect to this clone: Other DNA sequences in this specimen translate into the identical CDR3. The chain employs TRBV6-1 and TRBJ2-3; D is unclear. Trimming took 2 bases from V and 6 from J, leaving 6 bases between them. The germline V gene encodes CDR1 MNHNS and CDR2 SASEGT. This CDR3 is 12 amino acids long. The CDR3 spells CASSERVDTQYF. The CDR3 coding sequence is TGTGCCAGCAGTGAACGGGTTGATACGCAGTATTTT.

About this clone itself: The same CDR3 can be traced to other DNA sequences in this sample. The CDR3 sequence: CASSVGSGELFF. CDR3 bases: TGTGCCAGCAGCGTAGGGAGCGGGGAGCTGTTTTTT. This rearrangement joins TRBV9 to TRBJ2-2; D remains ambiguous. Trimming pared 0 bases from V and 7 bases from J, leaving 4 bases between. The CDR3 contains 12 residues. Germline loops: CDR1 SGDLS, CDR2 YYNGEE.

The chain combines TRBV7-2 with TRBJ2-1, with D unclear. Looked up from germline, CDR1 is SGHTA and CDR2 is FQGNSA. The CDR3 consists of 15 residues. Trimming stripped 8 bases from V and 9 bases from J, with 23 bases between. The CDR3 reads CASGQLRIGRGEQFF. The CDR3 DNA reads TGTGCCAGCGGTCAGCTAAGGATAGGTCGAGGTGAGCAGTTCTTC.

The chain combines TRBV5-1 with TRBJ2-4; 8 bases are a match to TRBD1. The ends lost 0 bases at V and 5 bases at J; junction bases unmatched: 4. Germline CDR1 reads SGHRS; CDR2 reads YFSETQ. The CDR3 runs to 15 residues. CDR3: CASSLVGTGENIQYF. CDR3 coding DNA: TGCGCCAGCAGCTTGGTCGGGACAGGAGAAAACATTCAGTACTTC.